Below, 2 T cell receptor beta chains from the same sample are listed, as sequenced in a study of T cells in Graves' hyperthyroidism and ophthalmopathy. Amplification yielded TCR beta CDR3 regions, with RNA transcripts as the source. First-round RT-PCR with HTBI primers amplified the TCR CDR3 region. TCRdb used MiXCR to reprocess the multiplex PCR reads, holding one entry per CDR3 protein. Seen here are some 360,000 distinct CDR3 sequences, around 18% observed once, and the top ten hold around 15%. The sample consisted of blood. These receptor sequences come from a woman aged 40 to 50 with Graves' ophthalmopathy.

This clonotype was found many times. The chain links TRBV7-2 to TRBJ2-7, with D perhaps TRBD2 (6 bases). Germline CDR1 SGHTA, CDR2 FQGNSA. The CDR3 spans 15 residues. With 1 base removed from V and 3 bases from J, the gap between germline ends came to 13 bases. The CDR3 protein is CASSLVGGSDYEQYF. CDR3 nucleotides: TGTGCCAGCAGCTTAGTGGGGGGTAGCGACTACGAGCAGTACTTC.

The chain joins TRBV6-5 to TRBJ1-1; D is possibly TRBD1 (5 bases). The CDR3 runs 15 residues. The V end lost 0 bases, the J end lost 4 bases, and 12 bases lay between the germline ends. Germline CDR1 MNHEY, CDR2 SVGAGI. CDR3 coding DNA: TGTGCCAGCAGTTACTCATCAGCCCAGGGCACTGAAGCTTTCTTT. Its translation: CASSYSSAQGTEAFF.